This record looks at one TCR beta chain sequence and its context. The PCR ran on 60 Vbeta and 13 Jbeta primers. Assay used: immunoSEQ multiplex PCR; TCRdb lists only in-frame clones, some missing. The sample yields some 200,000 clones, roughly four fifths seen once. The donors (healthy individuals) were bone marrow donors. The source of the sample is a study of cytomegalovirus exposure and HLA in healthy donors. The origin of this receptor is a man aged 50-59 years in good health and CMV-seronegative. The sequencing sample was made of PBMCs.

The CDR3 bases are TGTGCCAGCACCGATGGGCAAGCGGGGGAAAAACTGTTTTTT. Translated, it gives CASTDGQAGEKLFF. This chain uses TRBV28 with TRBJ1-4, with unresolved D. Trimming removed 7 bases at V and 8 bases at J, with 17 bases between. This CDR3 is 14 amino acids long. CDR1 is MDHEN and CDR2 is SYDVKM in the germline V gene.